This T cell receptor (beta chain) is from a study of cytomegalovirus exposure and HLA in healthy donors. It was with 60 Vbeta and 13 Jbeta primers that the PCR ran. Measured with immunoSEQ multiplex PCR; TCRdb has only the in-frame clones, and not every one. The data contain approximately 150,000 clones, about 75% of them singletons. Whole-study findings and limits: Reported results showed that the classifier diagnosed cytomegalovirus status with high specificity and sensitivity. When a later analysis compared HLA-associated TCR beta chains with equally common others, the HLA-associated chains turned out to be more clonally expanded and to have lower generation probabilities. From TCR beta sequences, most subjects' HLA-A and HLA-B alleles were reportedly predicted accurately. Previously analyzed data showed that most TCR beta V segments were productive at a frequency of about 87% or about 30%.

The length of the CDR3 is 13 residues. Trimming removed 9 bases at V and 7 bases at J, with 13 bases between. Per germline, CDR1 SNHLY and CDR2 FYNNEI. Concerning this clone: Its antigen is unknown.

The chain carries TRBV2 and TRBJ1-6; TRBD1 might be the D (6 bases). The source material was PBMCs. The receptor comes from a male donor in good health and CMV-seronegative. In DNA, the CDR3 is TGTGCCAGTAGACAGGTCCAGAATTCACCCCTCCACTTT. Its protein product is CASRQVQNSPLHF.